This T cell receptor beta chain was sequenced during a study of blood T cell repertoires in COVID-19. CDR3 length: 15 residues. Trimming stripped 0 bases from V and 4 bases from J, with 11 bases between. CDR1 and CDR2 (germline): SGDLS, YYNGEE. Under the authors' procedure: Estimates of nucleated cell counts were drawn from the amplification of reference gene primers. Profiled with immunoSEQ multiplex PCR; TCRdb holds only in-frame clones, not every one. V and J calls and clone size follow that table, whereas D and trimming were derived from the DNA. Of over 250,000 clones listed, 80% to 90% were seen once; the top ten hold about 8.9%. Recruitment covered about 25 US areas and drew participants whose ages spanned roughly 18 to 90 years. Recovered status in Cohort 3 required two negative PCRs, clearance, or symptom resolution.

Sequenced input: PBMCs or T cells enriched from blood (not recorded which). The source is a woman between 18 and 30 years old who had recovered from COVID-19. The chain uses TRBV9 and TRBJ1-5, with D perhaps matching TRBD1 (6 bases). CDR3 protein: CASSVDPGVNQPQHF. CDR3 in DNA: TGTGCCAGCAGCGTAGATCCAGGGGTAAATCAGCCCCAGCATTTT.